The T cell receptor beta chain described here comes from a study of T cell repertoires in ileal Crohn's disease. General study findings and limits: Every patient over 26.8% clonality showed endoscopic recurrence.

The CDR3 is 14 amino acids. Between the trimmed V and J ends, which lost 2 bases and 7 bases, there was a span of 12 bases. Germline loops: CDR1 SGHNT, CDR2 YYREEE (reference sequence). In its sample, this clone was seen once. Its target is unknown. The table came from immunoSEQ multiplex PCR; TCRdb's copy has only in-frame clones and leaves some out. This table has roughly 7,100 clones, around three quarters appearing once. This TCR was sampled from an adult with Crohn's disease. The chain has TRBV5-4 and TRBJ2-2; D is ambiguous. The specimen was ileal tissue. CDR3 in amino acids: CASSFSLGVGELFF. CDR3 DNA sequence: TGTGCCAGCAGCTTTAGCCTCGGAGTCGGGGAGCTGTTTTTT.